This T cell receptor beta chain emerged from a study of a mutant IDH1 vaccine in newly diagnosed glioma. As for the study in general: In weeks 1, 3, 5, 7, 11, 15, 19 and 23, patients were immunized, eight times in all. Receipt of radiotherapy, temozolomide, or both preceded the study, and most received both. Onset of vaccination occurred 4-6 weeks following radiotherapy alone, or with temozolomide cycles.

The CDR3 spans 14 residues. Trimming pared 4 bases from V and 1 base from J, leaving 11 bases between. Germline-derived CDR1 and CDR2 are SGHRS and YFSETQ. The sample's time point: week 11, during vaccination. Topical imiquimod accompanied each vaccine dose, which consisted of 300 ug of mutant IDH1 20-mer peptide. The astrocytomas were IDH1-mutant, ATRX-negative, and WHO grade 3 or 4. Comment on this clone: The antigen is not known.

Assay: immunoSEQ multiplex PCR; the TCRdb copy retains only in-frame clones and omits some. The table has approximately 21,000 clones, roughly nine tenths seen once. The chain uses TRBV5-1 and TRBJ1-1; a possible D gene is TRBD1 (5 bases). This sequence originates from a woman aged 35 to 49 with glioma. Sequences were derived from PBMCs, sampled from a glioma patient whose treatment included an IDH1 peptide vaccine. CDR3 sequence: CASSVAGGNTEAFF. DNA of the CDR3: TGCGCCAGCAGCGTAGCCGGGGGGAACACTGAAGCTTTCTTT. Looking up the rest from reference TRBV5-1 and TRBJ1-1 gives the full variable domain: KAGVTQTPRYLIKTRGQQVTLSCSPISGHRSVSWYQQTPGQGLQFLFEYFSETQRNKGNFPGRFSGRQFSNSRSEMNVSTLELGDSALYLCASSVAGGNTEAFFGQGTRLTVV.